This T cell receptor (beta chain) comes out of a study of cytomegalovirus exposure and HLA in healthy donors. Study-wide findings and caveats: It was reported that the classifier diagnosed cytomegalovirus status with high specificity and sensitivity in both the original and validation cohorts.

About this clone: Its antigen is unidentified.

From germline, CDR1 is SGHRS and CDR2 YFSETQ. The trim removed 7 bases at V and 4 bases at J, leaving 8 bases unmatched. This CDR3 is built from 14 residues. The assay was immunoSEQ multiplex PCR, and TCRdb's table has in-frame clones only and misses some. This sample has 150,000 to 200,000 clones, with roughly 84% found just once. This sequence originates from a man aged 25 to 45 in good health and CMV-seropositive. Sequenced sample: PBMCs. The chain is built from TRBV5-1 and TRBJ2-3; TRBD2 matches at 8 bases. CDR3 loop: CASAGTSPPDTQYF. DNA of the CDR3: TGCGCCAGCGCAGGGACTAGTCCCCCAGATACGCAGTATTTT.